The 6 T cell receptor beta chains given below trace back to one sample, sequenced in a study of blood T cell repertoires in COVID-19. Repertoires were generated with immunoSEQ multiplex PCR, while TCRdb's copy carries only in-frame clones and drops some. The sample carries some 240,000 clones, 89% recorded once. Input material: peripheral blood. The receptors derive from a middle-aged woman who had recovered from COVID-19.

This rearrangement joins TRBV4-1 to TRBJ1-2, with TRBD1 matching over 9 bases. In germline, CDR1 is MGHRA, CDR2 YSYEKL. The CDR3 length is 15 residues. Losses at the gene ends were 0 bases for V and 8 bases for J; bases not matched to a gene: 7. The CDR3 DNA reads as TGCGCCAGCAGCCAAGAATGGGGACAGGGTGAGGGCTACACCTTC. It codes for CASSQEWGQGEGYTF.

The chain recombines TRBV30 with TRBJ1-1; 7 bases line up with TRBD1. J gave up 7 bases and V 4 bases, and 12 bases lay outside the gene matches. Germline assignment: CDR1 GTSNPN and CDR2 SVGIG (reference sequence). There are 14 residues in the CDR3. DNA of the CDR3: TGTGCCTGGAATGCCCAGGGGGTCCCAATTGAAGCTTTCTTT. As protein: CAWNAQGVPIEAFF.

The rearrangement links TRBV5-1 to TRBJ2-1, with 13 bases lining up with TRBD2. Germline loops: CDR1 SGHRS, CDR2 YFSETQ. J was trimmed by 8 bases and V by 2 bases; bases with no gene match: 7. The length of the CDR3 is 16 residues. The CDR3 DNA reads TGCGCCAGCAGCTTCCGGCGGACTAGCGGGGGAGATGAGCAGTTCTTC. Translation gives CASSFRRTSGGDEQFF.

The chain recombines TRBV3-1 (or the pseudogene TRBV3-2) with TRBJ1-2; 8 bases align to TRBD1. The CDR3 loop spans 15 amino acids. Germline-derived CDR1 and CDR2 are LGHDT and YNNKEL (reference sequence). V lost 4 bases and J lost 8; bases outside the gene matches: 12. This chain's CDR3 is CASSRQGSGPWGYTF. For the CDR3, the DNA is TGTGCCAGCAGCCGACAGGGGTCGGGTCCATGGGGCTACACCTTC.

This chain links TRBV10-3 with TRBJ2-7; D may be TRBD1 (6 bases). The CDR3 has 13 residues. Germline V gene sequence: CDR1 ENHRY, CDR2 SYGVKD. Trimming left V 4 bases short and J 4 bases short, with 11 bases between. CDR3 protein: CAISVGGAYEQYV. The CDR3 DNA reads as TGTGCCATCAGTGTAGGGGGTGCGTACGAGCAGTACGTC.

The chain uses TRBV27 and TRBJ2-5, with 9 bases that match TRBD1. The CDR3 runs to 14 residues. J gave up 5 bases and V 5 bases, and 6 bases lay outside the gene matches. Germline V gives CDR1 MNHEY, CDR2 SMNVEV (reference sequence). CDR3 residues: CASSRTGDLETQYF. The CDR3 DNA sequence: TGTGCCAGCAGTAGGACAGGGGATCTGGAGACCCAGTACTTC.